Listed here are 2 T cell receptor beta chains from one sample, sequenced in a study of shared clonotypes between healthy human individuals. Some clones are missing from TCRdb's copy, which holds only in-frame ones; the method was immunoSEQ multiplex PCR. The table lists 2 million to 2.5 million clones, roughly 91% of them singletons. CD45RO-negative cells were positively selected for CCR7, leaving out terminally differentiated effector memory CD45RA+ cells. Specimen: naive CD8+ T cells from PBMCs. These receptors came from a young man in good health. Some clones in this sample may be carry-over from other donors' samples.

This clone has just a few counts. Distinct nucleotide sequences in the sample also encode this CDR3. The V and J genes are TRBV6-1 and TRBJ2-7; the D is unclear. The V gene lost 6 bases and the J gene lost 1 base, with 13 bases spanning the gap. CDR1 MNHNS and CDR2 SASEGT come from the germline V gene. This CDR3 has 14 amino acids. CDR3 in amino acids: CASSPLGLSYEQYF. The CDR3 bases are TGTGCCAGCAGCCCCCTAGGCTTATCCTACGAGCAGTACTTC.

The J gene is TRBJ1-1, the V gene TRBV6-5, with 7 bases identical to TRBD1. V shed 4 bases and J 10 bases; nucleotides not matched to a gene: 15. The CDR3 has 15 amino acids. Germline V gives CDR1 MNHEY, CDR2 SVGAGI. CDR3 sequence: CASSSLPDRPGGAFF. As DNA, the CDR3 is TGTGCCAGCAGTTCCCTCCCGGACAGGCCGGGGGGAGCTTTCTTT.